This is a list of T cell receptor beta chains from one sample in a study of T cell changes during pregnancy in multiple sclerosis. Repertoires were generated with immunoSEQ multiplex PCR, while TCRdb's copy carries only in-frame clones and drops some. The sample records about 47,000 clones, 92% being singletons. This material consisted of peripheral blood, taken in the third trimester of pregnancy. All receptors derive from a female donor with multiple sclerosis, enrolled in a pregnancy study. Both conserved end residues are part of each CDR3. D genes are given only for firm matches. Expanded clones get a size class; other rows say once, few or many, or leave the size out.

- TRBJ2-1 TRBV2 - TGTGCCAGCAAGGCGGAGTTGGGGGACTCCTACTACAATGAGCAGTTCTTC CASKAELGDSYYNEQFF
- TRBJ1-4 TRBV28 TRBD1 TGTGCCAGCAGTTTAGCCAACGACAGGGGTTTTAGGTTTGCTTATGAAAAACTGTTTTTT CASSLANDRGFRFAYEKLFF
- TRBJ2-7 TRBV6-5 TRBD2 TGTGCCAGCAGTTCCTCCCGGGGGGGCGCGGGTGAGCAGTACTTC CASSSSRGGAGEQYF
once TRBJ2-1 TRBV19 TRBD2 TGTGCCAGTAGTATAGAGCTAGCGGGAGGGCCTACCTACAATGAGCAGTTCTTC CASSIELAGGPTYNEQFF
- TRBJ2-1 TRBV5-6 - TGTGCCAGCAGCCGGTTGGGGGGGGCTACAGATGAGCAGTTCTTC CASSRLGGATDEQFF
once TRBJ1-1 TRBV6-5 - TGTGCCAGCACCCTGACAGGCACCATGAACACTGAAGCTTTCTTT CASTLTGTMNTEAFF
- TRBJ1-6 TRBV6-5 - TGTGCCAGCAGTGTCGGGGATTTGGCCTCACCCCTCCACTTT CASSVGDLASPLHF
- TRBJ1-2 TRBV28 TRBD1 TGTGCCAGCAGTCCCCTCACCCAGACAGGGTATGGCTACACCTTC CASSPLTQTGYGYTF
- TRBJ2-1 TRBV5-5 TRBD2 TGTGCCAGCAGCTTGAGCGGGGACTCCTACAATGAGCAGTTCTTC CASSLSGDSYNEQFF
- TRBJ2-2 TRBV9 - TGTGCCAGCAGCACAGGACAGAACACCGGGGAGCTGTTTTTT CASSTGQNTGELFF
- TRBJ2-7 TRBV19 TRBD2 TGTGCCAGTAGTATACTGTTGGGACTACACTACGAGCAGTACTTC CASSILLGLHYEQYF
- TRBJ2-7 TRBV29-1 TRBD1 TGCAGCGTCAGGACAGGGAGCTCCTACGAGCAGTACTTC CSVRTGSSYEQYF
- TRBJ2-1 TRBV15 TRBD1 TGTGCCACCAGCAGAGATAGGGGACAGGTTTTCAGTGAGCAGTTCTTC CATSRDRGQVFSEQFF
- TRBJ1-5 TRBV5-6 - TGTGCCAGCAGCCAAACAGGGACGGGGATCCAGCCCCAGCATTTT CASSQTGTGIQPQHF
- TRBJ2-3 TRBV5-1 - TGCGCCAGCAGAATTACACAGCCCACAGATACGCAGTATTTT CASRITQPTDTQYF
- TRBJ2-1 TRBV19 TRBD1 TGTGCCAGTAGTATAAAGATCGTCGGACAGGGGCACATCTTC CASSIKIVGQGHIF
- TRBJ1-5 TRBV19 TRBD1 TGTGCCAGTAGTATAGTCCCCCCGGACAGGGTCGTCGCCCAGCCCCAGCATTTT CASSIVPPDRVVAQPQHF
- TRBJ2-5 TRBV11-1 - TGTGCCAGCACCCTAACACAGGGCGGGTTCGGGACCCAGTACTTC CASTLTQGGFGTQYF
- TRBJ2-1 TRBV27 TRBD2 TGTGCCAGCAGTTGGTTAGCGGGAGGACCTGAGCAGTTCTTC CASSWLAGGPEQFF
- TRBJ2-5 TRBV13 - TGTGCCAGCAGCCCCCCCCCGGGCGGGGAGACCCAAGAGACCCAGTACTTC CASSPPPGGETQETQYF
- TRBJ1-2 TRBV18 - TGTGCCAGCTCACCACCGTCAGCTAACTATGGCTACACCTTC CASSPPSANYGYTF
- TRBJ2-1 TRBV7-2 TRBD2 TGTGCCAGCACCCGACTAGCAGGTGGATACAATGAGCAGTTCTTC CASTRLAGGYNEQFF
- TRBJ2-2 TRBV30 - TGTGCCTGGAGTGTAGGGGCAGGCACCGGGGAGCTGTTTTTT CAWSVGAGTGELFF
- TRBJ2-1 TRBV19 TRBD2 TGTGCCAGTAGGACACAGGGACTAGCGGGAGCCCCTGAGCAGTTCTTC CASRTQGLAGAPEQFF
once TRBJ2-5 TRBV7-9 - TGTGCCAGCAGCCCCGAGGGGGAAGAGACCCAGTACTTC CASSPEGEETQYF
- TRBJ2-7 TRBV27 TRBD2 TGTGCCAGCAGCCACCGACTAGCGGGAGGGGTTGGGGGCACCTACGAGCAGTACTTC CASSHRLAGGVGGTYEQYF
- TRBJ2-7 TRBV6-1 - TGTGCCAGCAGTGGAAGCCCACTCGCGGCTGGGTACGAGCAGTACTTC CASSGSPLAAGYEQYF
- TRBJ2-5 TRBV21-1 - TGTGCCAGCAGCAAATATGGACTAGGGCAAGAGACCCAGTACTTC CASSKYGLGQETQYF
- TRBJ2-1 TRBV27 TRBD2 TGTGCCAGCTCCCCTAGCGGGAGTTACGGTGAGCAGTTCTTC CASSPSGSYGEQFF
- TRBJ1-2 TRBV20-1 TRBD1 TGCAGGGGGACAGGGGGCGAACGCACCTTC CRGTGGERTF
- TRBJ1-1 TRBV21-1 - TGTGCCAGCAGCCTTTTATATAGACGCGGGGGCACTGAAGCTTTCTTT CASSLLYRRGGTEAFF
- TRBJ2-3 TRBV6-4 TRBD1 TGTGCCAGCAGTGACAGGGGGCAGGGAGATACGCAGTATTTT CASSDRGQGDTQYF
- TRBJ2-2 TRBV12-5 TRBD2 TGTGCTAGTGCCCGGACTAGCGGGTTCACCGGGGAGCTGTTTTTT CASARTSGFTGELFF
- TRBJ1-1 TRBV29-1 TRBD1 TGCAGCGTACCCGGACAGGGACCGAACACTGAAGCTTTCTTT CSVPGQGPNTEAFF
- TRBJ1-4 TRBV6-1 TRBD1 TGTGCCAGCAGGGGACAGCATACAACTAATGAAAAACTGTTTTTT CASRGQHTTNEKLFF
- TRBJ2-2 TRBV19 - TGTGCCAGTAGTATCCCGGCGGGATCGAACACCGGGGAGCTGTTTTTT CASSIPAGSNTGELFF
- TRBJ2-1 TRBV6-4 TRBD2 TGTGCCAGCAGTAACAGAGGCGGGAGTCTTAGTGAGCAGTTCTTC CASSNRGGSLSEQFF
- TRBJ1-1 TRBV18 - TGTGCCAGCTCACCACGAGCGGAGAACACTGAAGCTTTCTTT CASSPRAENTEAFF
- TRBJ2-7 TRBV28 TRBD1 TGTGCCAGCAGACCGGGACAGACGTTTGGGGACGAGCAGTACTTC CASRPGQTFGDEQYF
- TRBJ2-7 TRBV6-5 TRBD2 TGTGCCAGCGGGACACTAGCGGGAGCCTACGAGCAGTACTTC CASGTLAGAYEQYF
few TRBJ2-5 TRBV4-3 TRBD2 TGCGCCAGCAGCCAAGAAAGGACTAGCGGGAGAAATCAAGAGACCCAGTACTTC CASSQERTSGRNQETQYF
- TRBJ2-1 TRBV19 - TGTGCCAGTAGTCTGGGAGTCTACAATGAGCAGTTCTTC CASSLGVYNEQFF
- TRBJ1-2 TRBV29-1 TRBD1 TGCAGCGAGAGGACAGGGACCTATGGCTACACCTTC CSERTGTYGYTF
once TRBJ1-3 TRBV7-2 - TGTGCCAGCAGCCTTAGCTCTGGAAACACCATATATTTT CASSLSSGNTIYF
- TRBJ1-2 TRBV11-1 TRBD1 TGTGCCAGCAGCCACTTTACAGGGGTCGGCTACACCTTC CASSHFTGVGYTF
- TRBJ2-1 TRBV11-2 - TGTGCCAGCAGCTTAGGTCCTCACAATGAGCAGTTCTTC CASSLGPHNEQFF
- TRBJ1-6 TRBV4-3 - TGCGCCAGCAGCCGAGAGACTAGCCAGAATTCACCCCTCCACTTT CASSRETSQNSPLHF
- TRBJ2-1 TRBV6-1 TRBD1 TGTGCCAGCAGCCTACAGGGGATGTTGGATGAGCAGTTCTTC CASSLQGMLDEQFF
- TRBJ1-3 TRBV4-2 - TGTGCCAGCAGCCAGCCGGGACAAGGAAACACCATATATTTT CASSQPGQGNTIYF
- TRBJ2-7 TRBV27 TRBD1 TGTGCCAGCAGTTTATCGAAAGCCAGGGGGTTCTACGAGCAGTACTTC CASSLSKARGFYEQYF
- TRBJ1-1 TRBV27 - TGTGCCAGCCAAAAACAGGGTGGCACTGAAGCTTTCTTT CASQKQGGTEAFF
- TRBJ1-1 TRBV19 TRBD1 TGTGCCAGTAGTCTGGGACAGGGCAACACTGAAGCTTTCTTT CASSLGQGNTEAFF
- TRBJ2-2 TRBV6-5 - TGTGCCAGCAGTTACGGAGGTTCGCGGGGGGAGCTGTTTTTT CASSYGGSRGELFF
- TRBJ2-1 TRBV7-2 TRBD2 TGTGCCAGCAGCCAGAGGACTAGCGGGTATTACAATGAGCAGTTCTTC CASSQRTSGYYNEQFF